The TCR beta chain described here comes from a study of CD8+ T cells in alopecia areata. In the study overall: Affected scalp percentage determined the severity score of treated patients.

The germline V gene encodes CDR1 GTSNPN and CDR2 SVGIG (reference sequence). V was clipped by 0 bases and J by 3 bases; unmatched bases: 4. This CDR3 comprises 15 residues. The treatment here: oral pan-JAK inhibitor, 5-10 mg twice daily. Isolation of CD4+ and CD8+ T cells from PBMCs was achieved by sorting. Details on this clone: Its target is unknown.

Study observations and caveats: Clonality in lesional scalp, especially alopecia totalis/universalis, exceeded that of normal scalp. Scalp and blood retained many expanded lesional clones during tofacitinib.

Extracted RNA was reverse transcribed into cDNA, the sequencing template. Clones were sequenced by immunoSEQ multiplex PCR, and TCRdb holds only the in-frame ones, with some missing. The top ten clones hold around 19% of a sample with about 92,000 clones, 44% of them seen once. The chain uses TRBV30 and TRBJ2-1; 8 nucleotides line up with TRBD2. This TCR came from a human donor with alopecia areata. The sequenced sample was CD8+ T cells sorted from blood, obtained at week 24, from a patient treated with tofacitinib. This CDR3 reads CAWSVVLAGYNEQFF. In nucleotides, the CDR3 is TGTGCCTGGAGTGTAGTGCTAGCGGGCTACAATGAGCAGTTCTTC.